This TCR beta chain comes out of a study of blood T cell repertoires in COVID-19. Measured with immunoSEQ multiplex PCR; TCRdb has only the in-frame clones, and not every one. The sample holds roughly 250,000 clones, under 95% seen once. From germline, CDR1 is MNHEY and CDR2 SVGEGT. V gave up 5 bases and J gave up 5 bases, with 21 bases separating them. CDR3 size: 16 residues. The clonotype originates from a woman between 18 and 29 years old who had recovered from COVID-19. Material for sequencing was PBMCs or T cells enriched from blood (not recorded which). The genes are TRBV6-2 or TRBV6-3 and TRBJ2-5, with D possibly matching TRBD2 (5 bases). The CDR3 DNA follows: TGTGCCAGCAGTAGATCCATCCTCAGAGGGCGGGAGACCCAGTACTTC. Amino acids: CASSRSILRGRETQYF.